The TCR beta chain described here comes from a study of blood T cell repertoires in COVID-19. Across the study: Spain, Italy and the United States supplied samples that represented acute and convalescent COVID-19. T cells, B-cell-depleted T cells, or PBMCs provided the cDNA or gDNA that served as material.

The ends were cut back, 5 bases at V and 0 bases at J, with 11 bases in the middle. Germline CDR1 is SQVTM and CDR2 is ANQGSEA. There are 14 residues in the CDR3. In the authors' methods: Amplifying reference gene primers gave estimates of nucleated cell counts. Only in-frame clones appear in the TCRdb table, and some are missing; sequencing was by immunoSEQ multiplex PCR. D and trimming were read from the DNA, whereas the V and J calls and clone size are those reported in that table. The data show over 60,000 clones, approximately 80% seen once. The receptor was isolated from a man at least 80 years old with active COVID-19. V is TRBV29-1 and J is TRBJ2-1; D is possibly TRBD2 (6 bases). Sequencing was carried out using peripheral blood. The CDR3 here is CSVKGGASYNEQFF. The CDR3 bases are TGCAGCGTTAAGGGCGGGGCCTCCTACAATGAGCAGTTCTTC.